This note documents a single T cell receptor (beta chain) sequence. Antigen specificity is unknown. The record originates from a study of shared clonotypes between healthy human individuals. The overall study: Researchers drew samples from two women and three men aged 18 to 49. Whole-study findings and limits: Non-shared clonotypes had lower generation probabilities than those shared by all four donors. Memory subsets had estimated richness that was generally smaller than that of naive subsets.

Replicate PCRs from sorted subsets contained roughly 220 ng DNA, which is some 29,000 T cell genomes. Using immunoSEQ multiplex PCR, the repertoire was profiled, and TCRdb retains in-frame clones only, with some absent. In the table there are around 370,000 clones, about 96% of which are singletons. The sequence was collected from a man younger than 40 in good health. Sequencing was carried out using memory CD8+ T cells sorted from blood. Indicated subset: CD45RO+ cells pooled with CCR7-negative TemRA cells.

The CDR3: CASSHPGETNLYEQYF. The DNA for the CDR3 is TGTGCCAGCAGCCACCCGGGGGAGACTAACCTCTACGAGCAGTACTTC. The chain carries TRBV4-2 and TRBJ2-7; possible D gene TRBD2, 6 bases. V was cut by 3 bases and J by 3 bases, with 18 bases left in between. Germline CDR1 reads LGHNA; CDR2 reads YNFKEQ. The CDR3 consists of 16 residues.